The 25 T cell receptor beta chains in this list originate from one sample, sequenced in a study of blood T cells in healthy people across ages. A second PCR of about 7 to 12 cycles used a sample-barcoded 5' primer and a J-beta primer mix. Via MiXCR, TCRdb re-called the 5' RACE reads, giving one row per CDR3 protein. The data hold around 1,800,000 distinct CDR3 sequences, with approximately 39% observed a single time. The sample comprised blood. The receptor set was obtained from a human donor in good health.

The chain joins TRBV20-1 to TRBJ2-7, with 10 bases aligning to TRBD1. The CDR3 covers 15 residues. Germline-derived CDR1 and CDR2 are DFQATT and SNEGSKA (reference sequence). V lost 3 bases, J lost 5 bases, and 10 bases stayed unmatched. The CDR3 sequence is CSASSPGTGAHEQYF. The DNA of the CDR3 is TGCAGTGCTAGCTCCCCCGGGACAGGGGCACACGAGCAGTACTTC.

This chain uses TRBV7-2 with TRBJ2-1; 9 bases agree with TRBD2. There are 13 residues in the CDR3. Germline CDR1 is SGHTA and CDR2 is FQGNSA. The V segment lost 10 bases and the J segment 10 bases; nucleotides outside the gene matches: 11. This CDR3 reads CAIHGGGAGEQFF. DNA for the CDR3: TGTGCCATCCACGGCGGGGGGGCCGGCGAGCAGTTCTTC.

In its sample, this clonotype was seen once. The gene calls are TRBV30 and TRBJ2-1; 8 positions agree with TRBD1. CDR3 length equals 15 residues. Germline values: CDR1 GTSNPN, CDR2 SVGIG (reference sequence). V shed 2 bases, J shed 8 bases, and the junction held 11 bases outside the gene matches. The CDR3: CAWSLGQGRGDEQFF. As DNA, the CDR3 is TGTGCCTGGAGTCTCGGACAGGGAAGAGGGGATGAGCAGTTCTTC.

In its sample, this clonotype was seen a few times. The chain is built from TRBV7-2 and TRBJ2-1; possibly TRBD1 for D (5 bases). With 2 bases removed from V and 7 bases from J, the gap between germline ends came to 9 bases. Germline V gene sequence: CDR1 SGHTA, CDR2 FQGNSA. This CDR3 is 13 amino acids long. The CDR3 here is CASSLPGRNEQFF. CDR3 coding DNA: TGTGCCAGCAGCTTACCAGGGCGGAATGAGCAGTTCTTC.

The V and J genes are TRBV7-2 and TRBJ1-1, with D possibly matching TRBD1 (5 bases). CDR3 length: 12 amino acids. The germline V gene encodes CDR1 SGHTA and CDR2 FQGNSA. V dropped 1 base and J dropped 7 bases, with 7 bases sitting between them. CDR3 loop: CASSLVGHEAFF. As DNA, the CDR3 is TGTGCCAGCAGCTTAGTGGGGCATGAAGCTTTCTTT.

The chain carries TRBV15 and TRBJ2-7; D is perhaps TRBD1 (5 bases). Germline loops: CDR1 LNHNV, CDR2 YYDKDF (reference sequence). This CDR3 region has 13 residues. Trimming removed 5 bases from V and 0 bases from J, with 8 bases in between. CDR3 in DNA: TGTGCCACCAGCCAGGGCAACTCCTACGAGCAGTACTTC. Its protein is CATSQGNSYEQYF.

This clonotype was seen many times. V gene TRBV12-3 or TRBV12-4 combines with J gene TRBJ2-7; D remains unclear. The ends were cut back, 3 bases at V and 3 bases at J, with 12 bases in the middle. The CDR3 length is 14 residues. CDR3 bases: TGTGCCAGCAGTTTGGTAGGGTCGGACTACGAGCAGTACTTC. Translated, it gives CASSLVGSDYEQYF.

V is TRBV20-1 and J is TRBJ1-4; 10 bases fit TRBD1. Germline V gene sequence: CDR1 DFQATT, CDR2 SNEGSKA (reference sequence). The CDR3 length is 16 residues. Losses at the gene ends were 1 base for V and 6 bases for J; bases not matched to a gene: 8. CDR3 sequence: CSARVGTGASHEKLFF. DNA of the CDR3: TGCAGTGCTAGAGTAGGGACAGGGGCGAGTCATGAAAAACTGTTTTTT.

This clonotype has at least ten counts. The CDR3 here is CASSFGTANEQFF. DNA for the CDR3: TGTGCCAGCAGCTTCGGGACAGCCAATGAGCAGTTCTTC. The rearrangement joins TRBV5-6 to TRBJ2-1; 7 bases line up with TRBD1. From germline, CDR1 is SGHDT and CDR2 YYEEEE. The V and J ends lost 2 bases and 6 bases, in that order; junction bases with no gene match: 2. This CDR3 is built from 13 residues.

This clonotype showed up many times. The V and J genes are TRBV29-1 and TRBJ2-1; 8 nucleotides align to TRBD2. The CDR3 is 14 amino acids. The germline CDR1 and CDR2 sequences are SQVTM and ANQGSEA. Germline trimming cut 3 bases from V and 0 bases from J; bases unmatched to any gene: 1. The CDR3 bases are TGCAGCGTTGAGAGCGGGAGCTCCTACAATGAGCAGTTCTTC. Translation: CSVESGSSYNEQFF.

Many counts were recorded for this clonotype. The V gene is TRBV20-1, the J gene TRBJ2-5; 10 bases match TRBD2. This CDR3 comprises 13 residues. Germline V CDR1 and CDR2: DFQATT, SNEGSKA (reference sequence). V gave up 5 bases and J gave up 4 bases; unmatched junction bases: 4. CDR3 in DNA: TGCAGTGCTCCTAGCGGGGGTGGAGAGACCCAGTACTTC. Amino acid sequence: CSAPSGGGETQYF.

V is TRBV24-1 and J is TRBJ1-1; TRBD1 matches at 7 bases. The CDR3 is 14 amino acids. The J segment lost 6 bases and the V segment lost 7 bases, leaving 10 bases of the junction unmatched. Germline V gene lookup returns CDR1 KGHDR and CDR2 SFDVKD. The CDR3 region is CATRASGGLPEAFF. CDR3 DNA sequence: TGTGCCACCAGAGCGTCAGGGGGACTACCTGAAGCTTTCTTT.

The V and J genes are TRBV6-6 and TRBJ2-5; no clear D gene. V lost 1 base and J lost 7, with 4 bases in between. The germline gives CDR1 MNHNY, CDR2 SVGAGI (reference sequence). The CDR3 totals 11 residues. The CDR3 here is CASSYFRTQYF. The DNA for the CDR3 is TGTGCCAGCAGTTACTTTCGGACCCAGTACTTC.

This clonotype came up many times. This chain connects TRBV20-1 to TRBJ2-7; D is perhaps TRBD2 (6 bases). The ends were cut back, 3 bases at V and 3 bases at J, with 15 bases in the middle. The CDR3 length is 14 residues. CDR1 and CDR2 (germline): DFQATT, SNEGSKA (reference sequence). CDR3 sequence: CSASSPGGNYEQYF. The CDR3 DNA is TGCAGTGCTAGCTCCCCTGGGGGGAACTACGAGCAGTACTTC.

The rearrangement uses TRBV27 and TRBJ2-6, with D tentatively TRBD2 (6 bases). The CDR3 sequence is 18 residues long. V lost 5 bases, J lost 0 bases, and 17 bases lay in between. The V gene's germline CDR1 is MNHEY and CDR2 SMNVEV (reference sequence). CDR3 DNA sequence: TGTGCCAGCAGTGGGCGGGGCAGGCCAAGCTCTGGGGCCAACGTCCTGACTTTC. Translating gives CASSGRGRPSSGANVLTF.

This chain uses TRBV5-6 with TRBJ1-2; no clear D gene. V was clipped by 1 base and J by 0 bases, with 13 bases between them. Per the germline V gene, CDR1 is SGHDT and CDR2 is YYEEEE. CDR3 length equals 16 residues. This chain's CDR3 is CASSLIEVRSNYGYTF. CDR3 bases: TGTGCCAGCAGCTTGATTGAGGTACGATCTAACTATGGCTACACCTTC.

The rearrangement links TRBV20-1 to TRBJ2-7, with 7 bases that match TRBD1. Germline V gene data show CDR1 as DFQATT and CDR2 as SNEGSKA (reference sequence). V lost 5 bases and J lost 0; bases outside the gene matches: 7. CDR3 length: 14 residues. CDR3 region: CSAPDRRRSYEQYF. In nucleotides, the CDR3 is TGCAGTGCTCCGGACAGGAGACGCTCCTACGAGCAGTACTTC.

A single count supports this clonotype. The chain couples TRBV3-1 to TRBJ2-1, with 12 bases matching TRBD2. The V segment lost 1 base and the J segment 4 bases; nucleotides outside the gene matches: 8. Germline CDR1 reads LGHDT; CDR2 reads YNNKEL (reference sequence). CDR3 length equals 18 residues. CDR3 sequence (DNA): TGTGCCAGCAGCCAAGTTGGACTAGCGGGGTTCTCATACAATGAGCAGTTCTTC. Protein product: CASSQVGLAGFSYNEQFF.

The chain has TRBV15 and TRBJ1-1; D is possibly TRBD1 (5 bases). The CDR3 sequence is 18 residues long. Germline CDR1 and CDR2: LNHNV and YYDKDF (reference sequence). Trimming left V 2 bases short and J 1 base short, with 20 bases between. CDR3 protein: CATSRSAAGDRRNTEAFF. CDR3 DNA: TGTGCCACCAGCAGATCCGCCGCCGGGGACCGCCGGAACACTGAAGCTTTCTTT.

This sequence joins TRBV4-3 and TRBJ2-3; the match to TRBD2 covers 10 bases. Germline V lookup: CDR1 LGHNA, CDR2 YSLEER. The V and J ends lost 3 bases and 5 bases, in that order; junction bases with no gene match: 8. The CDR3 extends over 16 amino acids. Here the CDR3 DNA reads TGCGCCAGCAGCCACCTTTTTACTAGCGGGGAAGATACGCAGTATTTT. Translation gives CASSHLFTSGEDTQYF.

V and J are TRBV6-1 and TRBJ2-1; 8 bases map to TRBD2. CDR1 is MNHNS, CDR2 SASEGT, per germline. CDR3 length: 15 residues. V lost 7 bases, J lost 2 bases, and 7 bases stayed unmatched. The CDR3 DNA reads TGTGCCAGCAACCGACTAGCGTTCCCCTACAATGAGCAGTTCTTC. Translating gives CASNRLAFPYNEQFF.

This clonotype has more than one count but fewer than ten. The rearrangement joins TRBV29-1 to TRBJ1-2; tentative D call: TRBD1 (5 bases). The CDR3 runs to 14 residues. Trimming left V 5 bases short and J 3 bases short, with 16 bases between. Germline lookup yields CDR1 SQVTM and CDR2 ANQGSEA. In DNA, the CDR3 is TGCAGCGTTATGGTAGGGGCGGGGGACTATGGCTACACCTTC. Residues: CSVMVGAGDYGYTF.

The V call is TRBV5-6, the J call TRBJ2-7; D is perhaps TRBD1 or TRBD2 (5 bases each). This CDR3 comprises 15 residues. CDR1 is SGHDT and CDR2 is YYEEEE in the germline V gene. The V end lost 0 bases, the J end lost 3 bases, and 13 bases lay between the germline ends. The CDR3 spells CASSLGGTVVYEQYF. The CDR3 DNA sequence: TGTGCCAGCAGCTTGGGAGGGACGGTGGTCTACGAGCAGTACTTC.

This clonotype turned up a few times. The CDR3 reads CSARDPIKQGASQPQHF. The CDR3 region has the DNA TGCAGTGCTAGAGATCCCATTAAACAGGGGGCCAGTCAGCCCCAGCATTTT. V gene TRBV20-1 combines with J gene TRBJ1-5; 9 bases map to TRBD1. Germline lookup yields CDR1 DFQATT and CDR2 SNEGSKA (reference sequence). The CDR3 length is 17 residues. The V segment lost 0 bases and the J segment 6 bases; nucleotides outside the gene matches: 12.

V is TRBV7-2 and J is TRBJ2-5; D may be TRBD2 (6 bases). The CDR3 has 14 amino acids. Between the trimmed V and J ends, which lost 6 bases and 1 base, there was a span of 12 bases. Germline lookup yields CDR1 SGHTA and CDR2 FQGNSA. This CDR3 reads CASSVFGGQETQYF. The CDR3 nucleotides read TGTGCCAGCAGTGTATTCGGGGGCCAAGAGACCCAGTACTTC.